This T cell receptor (beta chain) was retrieved from a study of shared clonotypes between healthy human individuals. Looking at the study overall: Researchers drew samples from a couple of women and three men aged 18 to 49.

The trim removed 5 bases at V and 6 bases at J, leaving 11 bases unmatched. The CDR3 extends over 16 amino acids. The germline gives CDR1 SGHDN, CDR2 FVKESK. The method was immunoSEQ multiplex PCR; TCRdb's version includes in-frame clones alone and lacks a portion of them. The sample has 2,500,000 or so clones, just over 90% seen once. The chain recombines TRBV14 with TRBJ2-3; 10 bases fit TRBD1. Sequenced input: naive CD4+ T cells sorted from blood. Subset meaning: CD45RA+ positively selected. The receptor's source is a young man in good health. The CDR3 protein is CASSRGSRQGADTQYF. The CDR3 bases are TGTGCCAGCAGCAGGGGCTCCCGACAGGGGGCCGATACGCAGTATTTT.